This T cell receptor beta chain was profiled in a study of T cell repertoires in cytomegalovirus infection. Notes on this clonotype: The antigen is not known.

TCRdb reprocessed the reads via MiXCR and lists one record per CDR3 protein. The sample lists a few hundred thousand distinct CDR3 sequences; roughly 43% were seen once. Germline CDR1 SNHLY, CDR2 FYNNEI. This CDR3 region has 15 residues. V lost 6 bases and J 8 bases, leaving 20 bases between the germline ends. Sequencing used cultured PBMCs, obtained from culture after CMV antigen stimulation. The sequence derives from a human donor in good health (CMV status not recorded). Some clones in this sample may be carry-over from other donors' samples. The rearrangement uses TRBV2 and TRBJ2-1; D may be TRBD1 or TRBD2 (5 bases each). In DNA, the CDR3 is TGTGCCAGCAGCTACACTGGGACCGCGTTGGATGAGCAGTTCTTC. Translating it yields CASSYTGTALDEQFF.